This T cell receptor beta chain was recovered during a study of T cell clonotyping in hematopoietic cell transplantation. Germline loops: CDR1 SGHNT, CDR2 YYREEE (reference sequence). V gave up 6 bases and J gave up 7 bases; unmatched junction bases: 15. The CDR3 has 16 residues. The time point here: recipient sample about 28 days before transplant, after cytoreduction. Samples: about 28 days before transplant, then days 30, 100 and 180 after. The assay was immunoSEQ multiplex PCR, and TCRdb's table has in-frame clones only and misses some. Among some 10,000 clones listed, 87% were seen once. This sample comprised peripheral blood mononuclear cells, obtained before stem cell transplant. V gene TRBV5-4 combines with J gene TRBJ2-7, with 11 bases lining up with TRBD1. This clonotype was sampled from a woman aged 45 to 65 with chronic myeloid leukemia. Some clones in this sample may be carry-over from other donors' samples. The CDR3 reads CASTSGGGQGAREQYF. CDR3 bases: TGTGCCAGCACCTCGGGAGGCGGACAGGGGGCTCGGGAGCAGTACTTC.